This TCR beta chain was identified during a study of human T cells and chemical hapten exposure. Across the study: TCR yields per sample varied, mainly owing to small pooled library volume differences.

Overall study findings and caveats: The study found that DPC sensitization did not change TCRs above 1 in 1000 frequency.

Trimming cost V 3 bases and J 5 bases; bases outside gene matches: 10. Looked up from germline, CDR1 is MNHEY and CDR2 is SVGEGT. The CDR3 loop spans 16 amino acids. Unique molecular identifiers were attached to individual cDNA molecules within the library. The authors' processing: Per sample, the median was around 100,000 TCRs, with values from around 24,000 to 710,000. TCRdb used MiXCR to reprocess the 5' RACE reads, holding one entry per CDR3 protein. For this entry, the V and J calls and clone size follow TCRdb and not the study's own pipeline. The sample yields 130,000 or so distinct CDR3 sequences, about 4% seen once. Unseparated into fractions, whole blood served as the source from which total RNA was extracted. This clonotype was counted at least ten times. Its specificity is not known.

The chain couples TRBV6-2 or TRBV6-3 to TRBJ2-3, with 8 bases fitting TRBD2. The source of this sequence is a female donor in good health. This CDR3 is CASSYQGGGIRDTQYF. Written as DNA, the CDR3 is TGTGCCAGCAGTTATCAAGGCGGGGGGATTCGAGATACGCAGTATTTT.